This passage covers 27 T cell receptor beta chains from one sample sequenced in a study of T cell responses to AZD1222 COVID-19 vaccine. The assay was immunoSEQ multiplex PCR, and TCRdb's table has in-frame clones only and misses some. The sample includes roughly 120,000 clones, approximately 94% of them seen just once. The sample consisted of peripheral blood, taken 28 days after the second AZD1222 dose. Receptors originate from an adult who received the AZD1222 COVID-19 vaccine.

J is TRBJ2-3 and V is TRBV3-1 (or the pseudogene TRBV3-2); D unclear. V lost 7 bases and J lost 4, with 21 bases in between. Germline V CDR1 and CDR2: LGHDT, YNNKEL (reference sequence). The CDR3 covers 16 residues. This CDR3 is CASKGRFSSRPDTQYF. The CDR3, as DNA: TGTGCCAGCAAGGGCCGATTCTCGTCTCGGCCAGATACGCAGTATTTT.

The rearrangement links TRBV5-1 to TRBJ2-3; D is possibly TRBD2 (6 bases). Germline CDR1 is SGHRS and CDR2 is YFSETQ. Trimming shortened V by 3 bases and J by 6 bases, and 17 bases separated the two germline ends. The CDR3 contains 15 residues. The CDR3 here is CASSSGTGLYDTQYF. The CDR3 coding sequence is TGCGCCAGCAGCTCCGGGACTGGCCTGTACGATACGCAGTATTTT.

CDR3 amino acids: CASSRTRSSYEQYF. As DNA, the CDR3 is TGTGCCAGCAGTCGGACTAGAAGCTCCTACGAGCAGTACTTC. The rearrangement uses TRBV6-5 and TRBJ2-7, with 7 bases aligning to TRBD2. Germline lookup yields CDR1 MNHEY and CDR2 SVGAGI. V lost 5 bases and J lost 0; bases outside the gene matches: 4. The CDR3 totals 14 residues.

The DNA of the CDR3 is TGTGCCAGCAGCTTAGATCTAACCGTAGCTGAGACCCAGTACTTC. The encoded protein is CASSLDLTVAETQYF. V gene TRBV11-2 combines with J gene TRBJ2-5; D is unresolved. V lost 0 bases, J lost 5 bases, and 13 bases lay in between. The CDR3 has 15 amino acids. Germline CDR1 SGHAT, CDR2 FQNNGV.

CDR3 sequence reads: CASSLGRPYEQYF. The CDR3, as DNA: TGTGCCAGCAGTCTCGGACGGCCCTACGAGCAGTACTTC. The chain links TRBV12-3 or TRBV12-4 to TRBJ2-7, with no clear D. CDR3 length: 13 residues. The ends were cut back, 5 bases at V and 2 bases at J, with 10 bases in the middle.

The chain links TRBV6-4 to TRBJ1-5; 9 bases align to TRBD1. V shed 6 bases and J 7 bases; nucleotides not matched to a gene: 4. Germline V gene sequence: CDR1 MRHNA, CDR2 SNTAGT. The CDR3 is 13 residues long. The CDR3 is CASSADRGQPQHF. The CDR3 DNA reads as TGTGCCAGCAGCGCAGACAGGGGGCAGCCCCAGCATTTT.

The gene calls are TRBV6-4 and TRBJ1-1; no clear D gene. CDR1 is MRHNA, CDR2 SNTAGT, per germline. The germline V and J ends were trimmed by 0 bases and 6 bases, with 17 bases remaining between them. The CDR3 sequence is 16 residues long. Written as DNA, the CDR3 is TGTGCCAGCAGTGACTCGAGGTTTGGGTATGACTCTGAAGCTTTCTTT. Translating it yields CASSDSRFGYDSEAFF.

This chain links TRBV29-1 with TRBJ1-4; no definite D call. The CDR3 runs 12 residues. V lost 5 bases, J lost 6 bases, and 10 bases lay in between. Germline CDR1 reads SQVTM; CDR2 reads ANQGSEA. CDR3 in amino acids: CSVSREDEKLFF. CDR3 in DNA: TGCAGCGTTAGCCGGGAGGATGAAAAACTGTTTTTT.

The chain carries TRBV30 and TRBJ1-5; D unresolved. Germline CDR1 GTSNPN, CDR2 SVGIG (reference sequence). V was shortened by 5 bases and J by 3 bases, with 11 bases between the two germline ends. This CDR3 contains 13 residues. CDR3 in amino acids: CAWGHSPNQPQHF. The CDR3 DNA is TGTGCCTGGGGCCATAGTCCCAATCAGCCCCAGCATTTT.

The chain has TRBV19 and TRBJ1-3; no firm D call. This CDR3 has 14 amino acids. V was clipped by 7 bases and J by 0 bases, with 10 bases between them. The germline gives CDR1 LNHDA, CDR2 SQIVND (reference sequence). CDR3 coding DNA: TGTGCCAGTAAGTTTGTCCCCTCTGGAAACACCATATATTTT. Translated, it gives CASKFVPSGNTIYF.

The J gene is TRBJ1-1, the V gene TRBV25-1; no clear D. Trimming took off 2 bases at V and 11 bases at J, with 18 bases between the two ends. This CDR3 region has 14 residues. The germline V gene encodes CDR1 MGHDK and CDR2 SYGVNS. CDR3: CASSERVQSLGAFF. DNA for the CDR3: TGTGCCAGCAGTGAAAGGGTACAGTCCTTAGGGGCTTTCTTT.

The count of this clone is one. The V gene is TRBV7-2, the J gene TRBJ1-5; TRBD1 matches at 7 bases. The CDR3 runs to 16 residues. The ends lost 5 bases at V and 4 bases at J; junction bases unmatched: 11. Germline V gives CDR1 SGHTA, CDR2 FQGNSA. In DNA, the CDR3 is TGTGCCAGCAGCCTAATTGGGACAGCATATAATCAGCCCCAGCATTTT. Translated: CASSLIGTAYNQPQHF.

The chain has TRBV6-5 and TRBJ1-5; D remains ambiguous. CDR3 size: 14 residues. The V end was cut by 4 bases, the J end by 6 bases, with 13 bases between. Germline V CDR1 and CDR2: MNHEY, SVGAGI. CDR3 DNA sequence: TGTGCCAGCAGTTTAGGTGGTGCGGGTCAGCCCCAGCATTTT. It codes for CASSLGGAGQPQHF.

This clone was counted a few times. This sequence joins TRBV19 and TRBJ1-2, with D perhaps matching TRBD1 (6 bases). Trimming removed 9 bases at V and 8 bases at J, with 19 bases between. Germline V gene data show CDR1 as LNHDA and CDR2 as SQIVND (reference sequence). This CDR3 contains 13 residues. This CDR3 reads CASTRRGAEGYTF. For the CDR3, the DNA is TGTGCCAGCACCAGGCGGGGGGCAGAAGGCTACACCTTC. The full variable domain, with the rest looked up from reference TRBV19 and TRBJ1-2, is DGGITQSPKYLFRKEGQNVTLSCEQNLNHDAMYWYRQDPGQGLRLIYYSQIVNDFQKGDIAEGYSVSREKKESFPLTVTSAQKNPTAFYLCASTRRGAEGYTFGSGTRLTVV.

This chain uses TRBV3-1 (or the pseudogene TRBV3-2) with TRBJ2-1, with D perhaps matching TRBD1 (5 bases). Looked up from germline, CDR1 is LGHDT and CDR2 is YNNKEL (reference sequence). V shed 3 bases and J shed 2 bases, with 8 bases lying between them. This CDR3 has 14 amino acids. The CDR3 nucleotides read TGTGCCAGCAGCCAGACCAGGGCCTACAATGAGCAGTTCTTC. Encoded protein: CASSQTRAYNEQFF.

The CDR3 loop reads CASSLVPTGTGELFF. The CDR3 DNA reads TGCGCCAGCAGCTTGGTTCCGACTGGCACCGGGGAGCTGTTTTTT. The rearrangement links TRBV5-1 to TRBJ2-2; D gene uncertain. Trimming removed 0 bases from V and 4 bases from J, with 10 bases in between. The CDR3 runs to 15 residues. The germline V gene encodes CDR1 SGHRS and CDR2 YFSETQ. Based on the CDR3 plus reference TRBV5-1 and TRBJ2-2, the full variable domain is KAGVTQTPRYLIKTRGQQVTLSCSPISGHRSVSWYQQTPGQGLQFLFEYFSETQRNKGNFPGRFSGRQFSNSRSEMNVSTLELGDSALYLCASSLVPTGTGELFFGEGSRLTVL.

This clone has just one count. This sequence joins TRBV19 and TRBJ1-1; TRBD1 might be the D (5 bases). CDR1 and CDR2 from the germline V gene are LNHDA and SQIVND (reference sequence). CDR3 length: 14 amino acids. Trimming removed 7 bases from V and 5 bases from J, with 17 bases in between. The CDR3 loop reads CASTWGSWATEAFF. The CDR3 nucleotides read TGTGCCAGTACCTGGGGCTCTTGGGCTACTGAAGCTTTCTTT. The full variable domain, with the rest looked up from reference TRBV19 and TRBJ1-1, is DGGITQSPKYLFRKEGQNVTLSCEQNLNHDAMYWYRQDPGQGLRLIYYSQIVNDFQKGDIAEGYSVSREKKESFPLTVTSAQKNPTAFYLCASTWGSWATEAFFGQGTRLTVV.

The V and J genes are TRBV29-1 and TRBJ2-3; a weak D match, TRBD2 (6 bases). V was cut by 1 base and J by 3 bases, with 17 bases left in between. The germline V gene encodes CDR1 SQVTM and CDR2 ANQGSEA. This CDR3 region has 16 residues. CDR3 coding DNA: TGCAGCGTTGAAGGTTTGGCGGGAAAGGGGACAGATACGCAGTATTTT. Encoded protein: CSVEGLAGKGTDTQYF.

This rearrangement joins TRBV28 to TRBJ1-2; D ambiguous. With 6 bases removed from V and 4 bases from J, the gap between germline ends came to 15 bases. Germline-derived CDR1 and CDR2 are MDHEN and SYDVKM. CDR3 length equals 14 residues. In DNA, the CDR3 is TGTGCCAGCAGCGCTAAGATTGCCCCCTATGGCTACACCTTC. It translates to CASSAKIAPYGYTF.

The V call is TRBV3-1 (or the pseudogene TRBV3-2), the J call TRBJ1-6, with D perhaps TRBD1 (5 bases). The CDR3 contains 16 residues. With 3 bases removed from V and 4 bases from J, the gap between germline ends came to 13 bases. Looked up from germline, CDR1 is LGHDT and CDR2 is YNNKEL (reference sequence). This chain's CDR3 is CASSHALGGYNSPLHF. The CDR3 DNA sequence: TGTGCCAGCAGCCATGCCCTCGGGGGATATAATTCACCCCTCCACTTT.

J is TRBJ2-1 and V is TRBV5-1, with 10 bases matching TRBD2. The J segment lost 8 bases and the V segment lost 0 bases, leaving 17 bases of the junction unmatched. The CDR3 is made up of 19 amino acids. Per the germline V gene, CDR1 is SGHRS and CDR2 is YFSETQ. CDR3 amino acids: CASSLGLAGVARLRDEQFF. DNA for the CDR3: TGCGCCAGCAGCTTGGGCCTAGCGGGGGTCGCCCGACTAAGGGATGAGCAGTTCTTC.

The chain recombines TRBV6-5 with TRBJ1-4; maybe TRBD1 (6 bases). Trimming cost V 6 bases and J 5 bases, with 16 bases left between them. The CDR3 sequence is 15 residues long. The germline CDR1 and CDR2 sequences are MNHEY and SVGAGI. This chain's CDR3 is CASRQQTGRNEKLFF. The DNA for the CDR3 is TGTGCCAGCAGACAACAAACAGGGAGGAATGAAAAACTGTTTTTT.

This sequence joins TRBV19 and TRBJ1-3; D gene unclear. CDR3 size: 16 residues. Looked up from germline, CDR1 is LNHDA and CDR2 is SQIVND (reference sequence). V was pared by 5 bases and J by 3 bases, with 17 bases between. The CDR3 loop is CASSSDLNAYGNTIYF. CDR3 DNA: TGTGCCAGTAGTTCGGACCTCAATGCGTATGGAAACACCATATATTTT.

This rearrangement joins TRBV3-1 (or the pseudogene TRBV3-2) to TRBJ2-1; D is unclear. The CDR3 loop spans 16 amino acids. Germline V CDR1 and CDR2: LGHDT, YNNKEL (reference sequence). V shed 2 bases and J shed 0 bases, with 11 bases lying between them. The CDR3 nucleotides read TGTGCCAGCAGCCAATCGTGGCAGAGCTCCTACAATGAGCAGTTCTTC. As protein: CASSQSWQSSYNEQFF.

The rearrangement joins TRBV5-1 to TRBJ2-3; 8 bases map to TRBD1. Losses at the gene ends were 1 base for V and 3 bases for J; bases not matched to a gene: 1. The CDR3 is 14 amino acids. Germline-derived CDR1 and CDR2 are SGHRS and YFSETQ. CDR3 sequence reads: CASSLQGATDTQYF. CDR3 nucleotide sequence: TGCGCCAGCAGCTTGCAGGGGGCGACAGATACGCAGTATTTT. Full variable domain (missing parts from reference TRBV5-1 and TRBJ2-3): KAGVTQTPRYLIKTRGQQVTLSCSPISGHRSVSWYQQTPGQGLQFLFEYFSETQRNKGNFPGRFSGRQFSNSRSEMNVSTLELGDSALYLCASSLQGATDTQYFGPGTRLTVL.

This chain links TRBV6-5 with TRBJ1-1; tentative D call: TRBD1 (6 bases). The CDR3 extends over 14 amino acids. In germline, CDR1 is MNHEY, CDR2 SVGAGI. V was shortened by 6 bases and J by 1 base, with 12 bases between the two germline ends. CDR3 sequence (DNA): TGTGCCAGCAGCCCGACAGGCGAGAACACTGAAGCTTTCTTT. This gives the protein CASSPTGENTEAFF.

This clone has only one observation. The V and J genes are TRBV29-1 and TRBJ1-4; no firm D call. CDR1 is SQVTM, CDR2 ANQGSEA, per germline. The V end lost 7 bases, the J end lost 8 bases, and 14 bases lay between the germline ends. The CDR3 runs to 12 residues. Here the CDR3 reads CSAAGDREKLFF. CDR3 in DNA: TGCAGCGCTGCCGGGGATCGAGAAAAACTGTTTTTT.